What follows is one TCR beta chain and its context. What it recognizes is unknown. This sample stems from a study of cytomegalovirus exposure and HLA in healthy donors. Overall study: The 120 validation repertoires were produced on the same platform as the roughly 660 repertoires of the first cohort. This was reported in a later analysis. Study-wide points: Whilst most TCR sequences proved rare, a subset of public TCRs occurred across many donors. Cytomegalovirus-associated TCR beta chains were listed, numbering some 150. With high specificity and sensitivity, the classifier reportedly diagnosed cytomegalovirus status.

The CDR3 is 16 amino acids. V gave up 2 bases and J gave up 5 bases, with 15 bases separating them. Clones were read by immunoSEQ multiplex PCR, and TCRdb kept only the in-frame ones, dropping some. This sample has roughly 180,000 clones, with 75% to 90% found just once. The rearrangement joins TRBV23-1 to TRBJ2-2; the D gene is possibly TRBD1 (6 bases). TRBV23-1 carries the ORF label, with uncertain function. This TCR derives from a man in his late teens or twenties in good health and CMV-seropositive. Sequencing was done on a sample of PBMCs. CDR3 sequence reads: CASSQPLAQGTGELFF. For the CDR3, the DNA is TGCGCCAGCAGTCAACCGCTTGCCCAGGGGACCGGGGAGCTGTTTTTT.